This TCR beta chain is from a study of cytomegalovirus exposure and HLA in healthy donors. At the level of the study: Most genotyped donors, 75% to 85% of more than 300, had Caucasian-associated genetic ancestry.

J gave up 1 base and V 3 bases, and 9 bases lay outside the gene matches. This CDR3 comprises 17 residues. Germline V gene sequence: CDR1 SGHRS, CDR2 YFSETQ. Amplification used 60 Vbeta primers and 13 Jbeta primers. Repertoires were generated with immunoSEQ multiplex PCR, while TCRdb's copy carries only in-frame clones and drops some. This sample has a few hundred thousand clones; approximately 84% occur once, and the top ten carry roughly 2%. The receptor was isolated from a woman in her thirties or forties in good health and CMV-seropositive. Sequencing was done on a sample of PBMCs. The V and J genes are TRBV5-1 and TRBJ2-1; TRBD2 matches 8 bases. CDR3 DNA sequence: TGCGCCAGCAGCTCAAACCCCCCTAGCGGGTCCTACAATGAGCAGTTCTTC. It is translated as CASSSNPPSGSYNEQFF.